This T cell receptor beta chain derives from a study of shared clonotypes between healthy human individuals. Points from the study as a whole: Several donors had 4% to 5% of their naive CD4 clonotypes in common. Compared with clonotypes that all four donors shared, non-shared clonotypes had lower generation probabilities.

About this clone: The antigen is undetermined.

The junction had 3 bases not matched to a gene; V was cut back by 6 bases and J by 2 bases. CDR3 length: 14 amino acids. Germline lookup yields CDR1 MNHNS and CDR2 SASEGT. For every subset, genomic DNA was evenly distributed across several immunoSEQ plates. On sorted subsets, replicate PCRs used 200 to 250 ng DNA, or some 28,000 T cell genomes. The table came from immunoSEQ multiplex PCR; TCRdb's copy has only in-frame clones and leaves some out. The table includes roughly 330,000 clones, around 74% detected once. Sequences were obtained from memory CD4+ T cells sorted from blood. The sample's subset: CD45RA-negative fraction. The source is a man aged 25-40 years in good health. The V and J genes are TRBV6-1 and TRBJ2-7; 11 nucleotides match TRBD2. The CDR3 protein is CASRRLAGTYEQYF. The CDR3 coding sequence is TGTGCCAGCAGACGACTAGCGGGAACCTACGAGCAGTACTTC.